This T cell receptor (beta chain) came from a study of neoadjuvant nivolumab and ipilimumab in lung cancer. For the study at large: The combination arm added day-1 ipilimumab 1 mg/kg to nivolumab 3 mg/kg on days 1, 15, 29. Findings and caveats of the study: From pretherapy to surgery, tumor richness and clonality rose with dual therapy.

The assay was immunoSEQ multiplex PCR, and TCRdb's table has in-frame clones only and misses some. The repertoire holds over 7,000 clones, with about 80% as singletons. Details on this clone: Its target is unknown.

Trimming removed 1 base from V and 3 bases from J, with 3 bases in between. CDR3 length: 12 residues. From germline, CDR1 is SGHDN and CDR2 FVKESK. The sequenced sample was tumor tissue, obtained after neoadjuvant nivolumab, alone or with ipilimumab, at or shortly before surgery. This sequence originates from an adult with non-small cell lung cancer. The chain recombines TRBV14 with TRBJ1-1; no definite D call. CDR3 protein: CASSQAYTEAFF. In nucleotides, the CDR3 is TGTGCCAGCAGCCAAGCATACACTGAAGCTTTCTTT.